This T cell receptor beta chain was captured in a study of blood T cell repertoires in COVID-19. Study-wide background: T cells, B-cell-depleted T cells, or PBMCs provided the cDNA or gDNA that served as material.

Trimming stripped 7 bases from V and 1 base from J, with 13 bases between. Germline CDR1 SGHAT, CDR2 FQDESV (reference sequence). This CDR3 contains 15 residues. Authors' processing steps: Estimated nucleated cell counts came from reference gene primer amplification. Generated by immunoSEQ multiplex PCR, the TCRdb table keeps only in-frame clones and is missing some. That table supplies the V and J calls and clone size; D and trimming were determined from the DNA. Among about 320,000 clones listed, 65% to 90% were seen once. The genes are TRBV11-1 and TRBJ2-2; TRBD1 might be the D (5 bases). The TCR was taken from a human donor in a cohort sampled during active COVID-19. Sequences were obtained from peripheral blood. The CDR3 region is CASTQFTGNTGELFF. As DNA, the CDR3 is TGTGCCAGCACCCAATTCACAGGGAACACCGGGGAGCTGTTTTTT.